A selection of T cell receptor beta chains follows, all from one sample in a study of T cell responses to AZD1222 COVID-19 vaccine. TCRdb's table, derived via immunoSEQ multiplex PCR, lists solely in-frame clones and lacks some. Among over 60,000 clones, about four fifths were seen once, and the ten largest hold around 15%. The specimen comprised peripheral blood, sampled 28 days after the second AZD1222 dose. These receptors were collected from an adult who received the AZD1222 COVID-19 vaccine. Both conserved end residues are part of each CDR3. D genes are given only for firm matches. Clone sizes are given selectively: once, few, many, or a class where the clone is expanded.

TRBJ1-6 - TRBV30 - TGTGCCTGGAGAGGCAGGGCGGGGAGTTCACCCCTCCACTTT CAWRGRAGSSPLHF
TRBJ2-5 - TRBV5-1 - TGCGCCAGCAGCCCTGGGACGTCGAAAGAGACCCAGTACTTC CASSPGTSKETQYF
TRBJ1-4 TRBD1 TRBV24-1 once TGTGCCACCAGCAACAGGGGGCGGAACGAAAAACTGTTTTTT CATSNRGRNEKLFF
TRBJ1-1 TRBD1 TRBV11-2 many TGTGCCAGCAGCTTAGAGGGACAGGGGTACACTGAAGCTTTCTTT CASSLEGQGYTEAFF
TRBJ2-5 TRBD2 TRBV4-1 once TGCGCCAGCAGCCAATTAGCGGGGGCCATGGGGGAGACCCAGTACTTC CASSQLAGAMGETQYF
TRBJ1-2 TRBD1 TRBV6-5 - TGTGCCAGCAGTCCAGGACAGGGGAGCTATGGCTACACCTTC CASSPGQGSYGYTF
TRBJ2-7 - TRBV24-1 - TGTGCCACCAGTGATTTGAGCGAGCAGTACTTC CATSDLSEQYF
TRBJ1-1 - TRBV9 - TGTGCCAGCAGCGTAGAAGGGTATACTGAAGCTTTCTTT CASSVEGYTEAFF
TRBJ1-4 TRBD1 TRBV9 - TGTGCCAGCAGCCCGGGACAGCATAATGAAAAACTGTTTTTT CASSPGQHNEKLFF
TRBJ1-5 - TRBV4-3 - TGCGCCAGCAGCCAAGATTGGGAAAACAGGCAGCCCCAGCATTTT CASSQDWENRQPQHF
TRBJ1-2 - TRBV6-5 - TGTGCCAGCAGTTACTCGATCCCAGGGAAATATGGCTACACCTTC CASSYSIPGKYGYTF
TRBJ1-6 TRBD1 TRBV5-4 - TGTGCCAGCAGCTTGTTCCCCAGGGGGAGCCGTAATTCACCCCTCCACTTT CASSLFPRGSRNSPLHF
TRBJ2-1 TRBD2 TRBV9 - TGTGCCAGCAGCGTAGGGGCTAGCGGGAACAATGAGCAGTTCTTC CASSVGASGNNEQFF
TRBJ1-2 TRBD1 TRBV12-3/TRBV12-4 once TGTGCCACAGGGACAGGGAGGGGGTATGGCTACACCTTC CATGTGRGYGYTF
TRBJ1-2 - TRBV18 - TGTGCCAGCTCGCAACCGGGAGGGGATGGCTACACCTTC CASSQPGGDGYTF
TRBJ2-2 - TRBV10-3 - TGTGCCATCAGTGAGTCGTACAGGAACACCGGGGAGCTGTTTTTT CAISESYRNTGELFF
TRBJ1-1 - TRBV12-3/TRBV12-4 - TGTGCCAGCAGTCTACAGGGCAACACTGAAGCTTTCTTT CASSLQGNTEAFF
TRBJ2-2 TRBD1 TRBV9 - TGTGCCAGCAGCTTTCGGACAGGGAACACCGGGGAGCTGTTTTTT CASSFRTGNTGELFF
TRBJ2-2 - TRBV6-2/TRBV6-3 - TGTGCCAGCAGCCTCATAACCGGGGAGCTGTTTTTT CASSLITGELFF
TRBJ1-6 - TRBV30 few TGTGCCTGGCAGGGCGGGACCCGGAATTCACCCCTCCACTTT CAWQGGTRNSPLHF
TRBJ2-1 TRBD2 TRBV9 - TGTGCCAGCAGCGACCTAGCGGGGGTTCGAAATGAGCAGTTCTTC CASSDLAGVRNEQFF
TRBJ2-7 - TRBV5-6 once TGTGCCAGCAGCATACCGGCGAGGGGGGCGACATCTGTCTACGAGCAGTACTTC CASSIPARGATSVYEQYF
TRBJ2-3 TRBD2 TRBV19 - TGTGCCAGTAGTATCCTAGCGGGTTCTAGCACAGATACGCAGTATTTT CASSILAGSSTDTQYF
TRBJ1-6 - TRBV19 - TGTGCCAGTAGTATAGGGAACCGGGGTTCACCCCTCCACTTT CASSIGNRGSPLHF
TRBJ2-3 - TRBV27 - TGTGCCACATTTTCAGATACGCAGTATTTT CATFSDTQYF
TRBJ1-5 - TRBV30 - TGTGCCTGGAGGGGAAAAGGGATTAGCAATCAGCCCCAGCATTTT CAWRGKGISNQPQHF
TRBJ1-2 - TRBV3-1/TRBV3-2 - TGTGCCAGCAGCCAAACCGGGGGGCGGGGCTATGGCTACACCTTC CASSQTGGRGYGYTF
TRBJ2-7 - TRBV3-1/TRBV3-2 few TGTGCCAGCAGCCAATCAGGGATTTCTTACTTC CASSQSGISYF
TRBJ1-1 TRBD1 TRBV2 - TGTGTATCGGGACAGGGAAACACTGAAGCTTTCTTT CVSGQGNTEAFF
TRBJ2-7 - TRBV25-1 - TGTGCCAGCAGTGAAGGGGAACCAGGGGCCTACGAGCAGTACTTC CASSEGEPGAYEQYF
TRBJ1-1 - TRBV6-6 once TGTGCCAGCAGCAATCCAGGGGATCAAGCTTTCTTT CASSNPGDQAFF
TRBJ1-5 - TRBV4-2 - TGTGCCAGCAGCCAAGATCTGGGTCAGCCCCAGCATTTT CASSQDLGQPQHF
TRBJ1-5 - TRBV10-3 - TGTGCCATCAGTGACGGAGGGGACGGTCAGCCCCAGCATTTT CAISDGGDGQPQHF
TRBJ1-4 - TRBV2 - TGTGCCAGCAGTGTTTGGGGGTTAGGGACTAATGAAAAACTGTTTTTT CASSVWGLGTNEKLFF
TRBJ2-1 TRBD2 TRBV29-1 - TGCAGCGTCGGAACGGATCAGGGACTAGCTAATGAGCAGTTCTTC CSVGTDQGLANEQFF
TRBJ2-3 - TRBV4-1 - TGCGCCAGCAGCCGGACGGGGCGCACAGATACGCAGTATTTT CASSRTGRTDTQYF
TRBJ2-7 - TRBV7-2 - TGTGCCAGCAGCCTGGGAGCTTTCTACGAGCAGTACTTC CASSLGAFYEQYF
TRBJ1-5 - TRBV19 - TGTGCCAGTAGTATAGGTGGGAGCAATCAGCCCCAGCATTTT CASSIGGSNQPQHF
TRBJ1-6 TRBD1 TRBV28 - TGTGCCAGCAGTTCCGGACAGGGATGGGCACCCCTCCACTTT CASSSGQGWAPLHF
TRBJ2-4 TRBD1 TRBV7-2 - TGTGCCAGCAGCCCCCAACCGGACAGGGAGAACATTCAGTACTTC CASSPQPDRENIQYF
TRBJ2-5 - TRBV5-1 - TGCGCCAGCAGCCTAGGGAACCTACAAGAGACCCAGTACTTC CASSLGNLQETQYF
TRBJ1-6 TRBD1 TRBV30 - TGTGCCTGGAGACTAGGGACAGTCAATTCACCCCTCCACTTT CAWRLGTVNSPLHF
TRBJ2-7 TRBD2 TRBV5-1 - TGCGCCAGCAGCAAATTCGGGGGGGAGCAGTACTTC CASSKFGGEQYF
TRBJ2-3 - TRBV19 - TGTGCCAGTAGTCACCAAGGGACTCTCACAGATACGCAGTATTTT CASSHQGTLTDTQYF
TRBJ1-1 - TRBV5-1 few TGCGCCAGCAGCTTGCAGGTCGGGGGCGCGGGCACTGAAGCTTTCTTT CASSLQVGGAGTEAFF